This T cell receptor (beta chain) was captured by sequencing in a study of monozygotic twins with cystic fibrosis. TCRdb's copy holds only in-frame clones and misses some; the assay was immunoSEQ multiplex PCR. In the table there are about 32,000 clones, 96% of which are singletons. Germline-derived CDR1 and CDR2 are SQVTM and ANQGSEA. Trimming removed 1 base from V and 0 bases from J; junction bases left unmatched: 9. The CDR3 loop spans 18 amino acids. Regarding this clone: Its antigen is currently unknown.

Whole-study results and caveats: Unrelated CF individuals shared fewer identical clonotypes than monozygotic CF twins. The repertoire was suggested to be naive-dominated, clonality median around 0.0089. In this small cohort, shared CDR3 numbers showed no association with age, concordance or disease severity.

V and J are TRBV29-1 and TRBJ2-7; 13 bases agree with TRBD2. The material sequenced was blood. The TCR sequence derives from a girl aged 2 to 10 with cystic fibrosis. CDR3 DNA sequence: TGCAGCGTTGAAGCTAATTCTTGGACTAGCGGGAGCTCCTACGAGCAGTACTTC. Its protein product is CSVEANSWTSGSSYEQYF.